These 29 T cell receptor beta chains originate from one sample sequenced in a study of blood T cell repertoires in COVID-19. Assay used: immunoSEQ multiplex PCR; TCRdb lists only in-frame clones, some missing. The sample has about 200,000 clones; around 86% are singletons. Source material: peripheral blood. All receptors come from a woman aged 45-65 years with COVID-19, enrolled during active disease.

V usage is TRBV29-1 and J usage is TRBJ2-1; weak D call: TRBD2 (5 bases). CDR1 SQVTM and CDR2 ANQGSEA come from the germline V gene. V lost 7 bases and J 8 bases, leaving 15 bases between the germline ends. The CDR3 is 12 amino acids. For the CDR3, the DNA is TGCAGCGCCCGCCTTTTAGCGTATGAGCAGTTCTTC. Its translation: CSARLLAYEQFF.

The chain employs TRBV3-1 (or the pseudogene TRBV3-2) and TRBJ1-1, with 8 bases matching TRBD1. After removal of 3 bases from V and 10 bases from J, the junction contained 10 bases not matched to a gene. This CDR3 is built from 14 residues. Germline V gives CDR1 LGHDT, CDR2 YNNKEL (reference sequence). The CDR3, as DNA: TGTGCCAGCAGCCAGTACTCGACAGGGGAGGGAGCTTTCTTT. Residues: CASSQYSTGEGAFF.

V usage is TRBV4-3 and J usage is TRBJ2-7; D gene unclear. Germline V lookup: CDR1 LGHNA, CDR2 YSLEER. This CDR3 is built from 16 residues. V was pared by 0 bases and J by 3 bases, with 15 bases between. For the CDR3, the DNA is TGCGCCAGCAGCCAAGATCCCCAGAGTACTATCTACGAGCAGTACTTC. It codes for CASSQDPQSTIYEQYF.

The V call is TRBV19, the J call TRBJ1-5; 8 bases fit TRBD1. This CDR3 is built from 13 residues. Germline CDR1 and CDR2: LNHDA and SQIVND (reference sequence). Losses at the gene ends were 3 bases for V and 5 bases for J; bases not matched to a gene: 0. CDR3 residues: CASSMGQDQPQHF. CDR3 DNA: TGTGCCAGTAGTATGGGACAGGATCAGCCCCAGCATTTT.

The rearrangement joins TRBV6-5 to TRBJ2-5; tentative D call: TRBD1 (5 bases). V was cut by 9 bases and J by 4 bases, with 18 bases left in between. Germline assignment: CDR1 MNHEY and CDR2 SVGAGI. This CDR3 has 14 amino acids. DNA for the CDR3: TGTGCCAGTCCTTCGCAGGGAAGGGGAGAGACCCAGTACTTC. As protein: CASPSQGRGETQYF.

The chain couples TRBV14 to TRBJ2-6, with a possible D match to TRBD2 (6 bases). The CDR3 has 16 residues. CDR1 is SGHDN, CDR2 FVKESK, per germline. V lost 4 bases, J lost 4 bases, and 14 bases lay in between. The CDR3 sequence is CASSLRAGSGANVLTF. The CDR3 DNA follows: TGTGCCAGCAGCCTCCGTGCGGGGTCCGGGGCCAACGTCCTGACTTTC. The full variable domain, with the rest looked up from reference TRBV14 and TRBJ2-6, is EAGVTQFPSHSVIEKGQTVTLRCDPISGHDNLYWYRRVMGKEIKFLLHFVKESKQDESGMPNNRFLAERTGGTYSTLKVQPAELEDSGVYFCASSLRAGSGANVLTFGAGSRLTVL.

The chain combines TRBV30 with TRBJ2-5, with no clear D. Per the germline V gene, CDR1 is GTSNPN and CDR2 is SVGIG (reference sequence). The V and J ends lost 1 base and 2 bases respectively, with 2 bases between them. This CDR3 spans 11 amino acids. The CDR3 DNA reads as TGTGCCTGGAGTGCACAAGAGACCCAGTACTTC. Translating it yields CAWSAQETQYF.

V and J are TRBV10-3 and TRBJ1-3; 8 positions match TRBD1. This CDR3 comprises 14 residues. Losses at the gene ends were 11 bases for V and 4 bases for J; bases not matched to a gene: 10. Germline-derived CDR1 and CDR2 are ENHRY and SYGVKD. The CDR3 DNA sequence: TGTGCCTTCCTAGCGACAGGGGAAGGAAACACCATATATTTT. Translating it yields CAFLATGEGNTIYF.

J is TRBJ2-7 and V is TRBV11-3; 7 bases fit TRBD1. V lost 1 base, J lost 2 bases, and 5 bases stayed unmatched. CDR1 and CDR2 from the germline V gene are SGHNT and YENEEA. The CDR3 totals 15 residues. CDR3: CASSLVQTGPYEQYV. DNA of the CDR3: TGTGCCAGCAGCTTAGTGCAGACAGGGCCCTACGAGCAGTACGTC.

This clone was seen ten or more times. The chain uses TRBV7-6 and TRBJ2-7, with 9 bases fitting TRBD1. J lost 0 bases, V lost 5 bases, and 5 bases had no gene match. Germline V CDR1 and CDR2: SGHVS, FNYEAQ. CDR3 length: 15 amino acids. CDR3 residues: CASSLGTGPSYEQYF. The CDR3 bases are TGTGCCAGCAGCCTTGGGACAGGGCCCTCCTACGAGCAGTACTTC. Full variable domain (rest looked up from reference TRBV7-6 and TRBJ2-7): GAGVSQSPRYKVTKRGQDVALRCDPISGHVSLYWYRQALGQGPEFLTYFNYEAQQDKSGLPNDRFSAERPEGSISTLTIQRTEQRDSAMYRCASSLGTGPSYEQYFGPGTRLTVT.

This chain uses TRBV7-2 with TRBJ2-2, with TRBD1 identical over 8 bases. The CDR3 sequence is 14 residues long. Trimming cost V 7 bases and J 5 bases; bases outside gene matches: 6. Germline CDR1 is SGHTA and CDR2 is FQGNSA. The DNA for the CDR3 is TGTGCCAGCACTCCAGGGGGCGGAACCGGGGAGCTGTTTTTT. The encoded protein is CASTPGGGTGELFF.

This clone was seen once. The V gene is TRBV21-1, the J gene TRBJ2-5; the DNA was not compared with TRBD1, the D call given in the table. TRBV21-1 is marked as a pseudogene. The CDR3 runs 14 residues. The CDR3 sequence is CASLKWGQGKTQYF. The CDR3 nucleotides read TGTGCCAGCCTGAAGTGGGGACAGGGAAAGACCCAGTACTTC.

V usage is TRBV18 and J usage is TRBJ2-7; 11 bases align to TRBD1. Unmatched junction bases numbered 4, after V lost 6 bases and J lost 3 bases. Per the germline V gene, CDR1 is KGHSH and CDR2 is LQKENI. The CDR3 runs to 14 residues. CDR3 sequence (DNA): TGTGCCAGCTCCGGGACAGGGGGGGACTACGAGCAGTACGTC. Translating gives CASSGTGGDYEQYV.

The chain recombines TRBV5-1 with TRBJ2-7; D might be TRBD1 (5 bases). The CDR3 length is 15 residues. Trimming took off 0 bases at V and 0 bases at J, with 10 bases between the two ends. The germline V gene encodes CDR1 SGHRS and CDR2 YFSETQ. The CDR3 spells CASSLEGAASYEQYF. The CDR3, as DNA: TGCGCCAGCAGCTTGGAAGGGGCGGCCTCCTACGAGCAGTACTTC.

V is TRBV12-3 or TRBV12-4 and J is TRBJ1-2; D uncertain. Trimming cost V 1 base and J 4 bases, with 7 bases left between them. The CDR3 runs 13 residues. CDR3 coding DNA: TGTGCCAGCAGTTTAGGACTGCGCTATGGCTACACCTTC. Its protein product is CASSLGLRYGYTF.

The genes are TRBV14 and TRBJ2-6, with 9 bases aligning to TRBD1. The germline CDR1 and CDR2 sequences are SGHDN and FVKESK. The CDR3 totals 17 residues. V shed 2 bases, J shed 4 bases, and the junction held 6 bases outside the gene matches. The CDR3 here is CASSQRTGVSGANVLTF. CDR3 nucleotide sequence: TGTGCCAGCAGCCAAAGGACAGGGGTATCCGGGGCCAACGTCCTGACTTTC.

This chain connects TRBV5-1 to TRBJ2-1; 7 nucleotides align to TRBD1. This CDR3 has 15 residues. The trim removed 5 bases at V and 0 bases at J, leaving 5 bases unmatched. The germline V gene has CDR1 SGHRS and CDR2 YFSETQ. CDR3 DNA: TGCGCCAGCAGTCTGACAGGGAGCTCCTACAATGAGCAGTTCTTC. Amino acid sequence: CASSLTGSSYNEQFF.

The V call is TRBV5-1, the J call TRBJ2-7, with 9 bases matching TRBD1. CDR1 is SGHRS and CDR2 is YFSETQ in the germline V gene. V lost 6 bases to trimming and J lost 3 bases; unmatched junction nucleotides: 7. CDR3 size: 14 residues. The CDR3 sequence is CASKPGTGFYEQYF. As DNA, the CDR3 is TGCGCCAGCAAGCCCGGGACAGGGTTCTACGAGCAGTACTTC.

The chain has TRBV10-3 and TRBJ1-2; D is possibly TRBD1 (5 bases). The CDR3 consists of 17 residues. Germline CDR1 ENHRY, CDR2 SYGVKD. Trimming left V 1 base short and J 4 bases short, with 19 bases between. The CDR3 sequence: CAISEYRTQESLYGYTF. The DNA for the CDR3 is TGTGCCATCAGTGAGTATAGGACACAGGAATCCCTCTATGGCTACACCTTC.

The V and J genes are TRBV9 and TRBJ1-6, with 9 bases identical to TRBD1. Looked up from germline, CDR1 is SGDLS and CDR2 is YYNGEE. V dropped 2 bases and J dropped 8; count of bases not matched to a gene: 8. The CDR3 is made up of 16 amino acids. CDR3 nucleotide sequence: TGTGCCAGCAGCGTGGACAGGGGTAATTACCATTCACCCCTCCACTTT. It specifies CASSVDRGNYHSPLHF. The entire variable domain, with the rest obtained from reference TRBV9 and TRBJ1-6, is as follows: DSGVTQTPKHLITATGQRVTLRCSPRSGDLSVYWYQQSLDQGLQFLIQYYNGEERAKGNILERFSAQQFPDLHSELNLSSLELGDSALYFCASSVDRGNYHSPLHFGNGTRLTVT.

The count of this clone is one. The gene calls are TRBV5-6 and TRBJ1-2; D remains ambiguous. CDR3 length: 13 residues. Germline CDR1 and CDR2: SGHDT and YYEEEE. The V end was cut by 4 bases, the J end by 11 bases, with 18 bases between. This CDR3 is CASSPRGELGYTF. The CDR3 region has the DNA TGTGCCAGCAGCCCCCGCGGGGAGTTAGGGTACACCTTC.

The CDR3 reads CASRKGARNGQHNQPQHF. In DNA form, the CDR3 reads TGCGCCAGCAGAAAAGGTGCACGGAATGGACAGCACAATCAGCCCCAGCATTTT. This chain connects TRBV5-1 to TRBJ1-5; tentative D call: TRBD1 (6 bases). There are 18 residues in the CDR3. With 5 bases removed from V and 3 bases from J, the gap between germline ends came to 24 bases. Germline V gives CDR1 SGHRS, CDR2 YFSETQ.

This clone appeared a single time. The V gene is TRBV6-7, the J gene TRBJ2-3; 7 bases match TRBD2. TRBV6-7 is an open reading frame, and its role is uncertain. Trimming cost V 5 bases and J 1 base; bases outside gene matches: 21. The CDR3 runs 20 residues. The CDR3 is CASSHLGLGKGTARTDTQYF. The CDR3 DNA follows: TGTGCCAGCAGTCACCTCGGACTAGGAAAGGGGACGGCCCGCACAGATACGCAGTATTTT.

The chain combines TRBV19 with TRBJ2-7, with 8 bases fitting TRBD2. The CDR3 loop spans 13 amino acids. Trimming at V came to 3 bases and at J to 6 bases, leaving 4 bases not matched to a gene. CDR1 and CDR2 from the germline V gene are LNHDA and SQIVND (reference sequence). The CDR3 here is CASSIAGGGEQYV. CDR3 nucleotide sequence: TGTGCCAGTAGTATTGCGGGGGGTGGCGAGCAGTACGTC.

The chain uses TRBV30 and TRBJ1-5, with TRBD1 matching over 9 bases. The CDR3 covers 14 residues. CDR1 GTSNPN and CDR2 SVGIG come from the germline V gene (reference sequence). V trimming: 3 bases; J trimming: 3 bases; junction bases outside the gene matches: 3. The chain's CDR3 is CAWRGTGNNQPQHF. Here the CDR3 DNA reads TGTGCCTGGAGGGGGACAGGGAACAATCAGCCCCAGCATTTT.

The CDR3 is CASKDSYSNQPQHF. The CDR3 bases are TGTGCCAGCAAAGACAGCTATAGCAATCAGCCCCAGCATTTT. The chain has TRBV19 and TRBJ1-5; perhaps TRBD1 as D (5 bases). CDR1 is LNHDA and CDR2 is SQIVND in the germline V gene (reference sequence). This CDR3 has 14 amino acids. Trimming shortened V by 9 bases and J by 0 bases, and 12 bases separated the two germline ends.

Only one count was recorded for this clone. This sequence joins TRBV21-1 and TRBJ2-7; the table assigns TRBD1, which was not confirmed against the DNA. TRBV21-1 is tagged as a pseudogene. This CDR3 comprises 13 residues. CDR3 nucleotides: TGTGCCAGCAGCAGGGACAGGGAGCGCGAGCAGTACGTC. Protein product: CASSRDREREQYV.

The chain is built from TRBV6-5 and TRBJ2-6; no firm D call. The CDR3 consists of 16 residues. Trimming removed 1 base at V and 0 bases at J, with 7 bases between. Germline V gives CDR1 MNHEY, CDR2 SVGAGI. CDR3 sequence: CASSYFVPSGANVLTF. In DNA form, the CDR3 reads TGTGCCAGCAGTTACTTCGTTCCCTCTGGGGCCAACGTCCTGACTTTC.

This clone was picked up one time. The chain's CDR3 is CASSFWASNQPQHF. CDR3 coding DNA: TGTGCCAGCAGCTTTTGGGCGAGTAATCAGCCCCAGCATTTT. The chain carries TRBV11-3 and TRBJ1-5; D remains unclear. V dropped 3 bases and J dropped 4 bases, with 10 bases sitting between them. The length of the CDR3 is 14 residues. Germline CDR1 reads SGHNT; CDR2 reads YENEEA. Based on the CDR3 plus reference TRBV11-3 and TRBJ1-5, the full variable domain is EAGVVQSPRYKIIEKKQPVAFWCNPISGHNTLYWYLQNLGQGPELLIRYENEEAVDDSQLPKDRFSAERLKGVDSTLKIQPAELGDSAVYLCASSFWASNQPQHFGDGTRLSIL.